Shown below are 7 T cell receptor beta chains from a single sample sequenced in a study of blood T cell repertoires in COVID-19. Profiled with immunoSEQ multiplex PCR; TCRdb holds only in-frame clones, not every one. The table shows 130,000 to 150,000 clones, with 80% to 90% occurring only once. The sequencing sample was made of peripheral blood. These receptors were collected from a human donor with acute or convalescent COVID-19. The donor label of this sample is uncertain.

This clone has only a few counts. The chain is built from TRBV5-1 and TRBJ1-6, with D perhaps TRBD1 (6 bases). Trimming left V 5 bases short and J 3 bases short, with 12 bases between. CDR1 and CDR2 (germline): SGHRS, YFSETQ. The CDR3 extends over 15 amino acids. For the CDR3, the DNA is TGCGCCAGCAGGGACAGCGTTGACTATAATTCACCCCTCCACTTT. Translating gives CASRDSVDYNSPLHF.

The gene calls are TRBV10-3 and TRBJ2-1; D unclear. The CDR3 length is 15 residues. Germline values: CDR1 ENHRY, CDR2 SYGVKD. Trimming stripped 3 bases from V and 0 bases from J, with 9 bases between. The CDR3 DNA sequence: TGTGCCATCAGTGATAGCTTGACCTCCTACAATGAGCAGTTCTTC. Its protein product is CAISDSLTSYNEQFF.

The V and J genes are TRBV7-9 and TRBJ1-2, with no clear D. The CDR3 is 16 residues long. Germline lookup yields CDR1 SEHNR and CDR2 FQNEAQ (reference sequence). V was cut by 5 bases and J by 2 bases, with 18 bases left in between. CDR3 DNA sequence: TGTGCCAGCAGCCCCGTCGGGCTCGGGGAGAACTATGGCTACACCTTC. It codes for CASSPVGLGENYGYTF.

This chain uses TRBV10-3 with TRBJ1-1; D unresolved. Germline CDR1 is ENHRY and CDR2 is SYGVKD. CDR3 length: 14 residues. The V and J ends lost 7 bases and 0 bases respectively, with 12 bases between them. The CDR3 nucleotides read TGTGCCATCACCGAGACGGGATTGAACACTGAAGCTTTCTTT. It encodes CAITETGLNTEAFF.

This clone was recorded once. V and J are TRBV5-6 and TRBJ1-2; 9 bases line up with TRBD1. V gave up 3 bases and J gave up 2 bases; unmatched junction bases: 5. In germline, CDR1 is SGHDT, CDR2 YYEEEE. The CDR3 has 15 residues. CDR3 nucleotides: TGTGCCAGCAGCTCACAGGGGGCAGAGAACTATGGCTACACCTTC. This sequence encodes CASSSQGAENYGYTF. Together with reference TRBV5-6 and TRBJ1-2, the CDR3 gives the full variable domain: DAGVTQSPTHLIKTRGQQVTLRCSPKSGHDTVSWYQQALGQGPQFIFQYYEEEERQRGNFPDRFSGHQFPNYSSELNVNALLLGDSALYLCASSSQGAENYGYTFGSGTRLTVV.

This chain joins TRBV2 and TRBJ1-4; TRBD1 matches 8 bases. CDR3 length: 15 residues. J gave up 1 base and V 6 bases, and 4 bases lay outside the gene matches. From germline, CDR1 is SNHLY and CDR2 FYNNEI. CDR3 DNA: TGTGCCAGCAGCGAACAGGGGGAAACTAATGAAAAACTGTTTTTT. It is translated as CASSEQGETNEKLFF.

This clone was seen only once. J is TRBJ1-1 and V is TRBV3-1 (or the pseudogene TRBV3-2), with a weak D call TRBD1 (5 bases). V lost 10 bases to trimming and J lost 1 base, with 13 bases between them. The V gene's germline CDR1 is LGHDT and CDR2 YNNKEL (reference sequence). CDR3 length equals 13 residues. This CDR3 is CATLGGTNTEAFF. CDR3 coding DNA: TGTGCCACCCTGGGAGGGACGAACACTGAAGCTTTCTTT.